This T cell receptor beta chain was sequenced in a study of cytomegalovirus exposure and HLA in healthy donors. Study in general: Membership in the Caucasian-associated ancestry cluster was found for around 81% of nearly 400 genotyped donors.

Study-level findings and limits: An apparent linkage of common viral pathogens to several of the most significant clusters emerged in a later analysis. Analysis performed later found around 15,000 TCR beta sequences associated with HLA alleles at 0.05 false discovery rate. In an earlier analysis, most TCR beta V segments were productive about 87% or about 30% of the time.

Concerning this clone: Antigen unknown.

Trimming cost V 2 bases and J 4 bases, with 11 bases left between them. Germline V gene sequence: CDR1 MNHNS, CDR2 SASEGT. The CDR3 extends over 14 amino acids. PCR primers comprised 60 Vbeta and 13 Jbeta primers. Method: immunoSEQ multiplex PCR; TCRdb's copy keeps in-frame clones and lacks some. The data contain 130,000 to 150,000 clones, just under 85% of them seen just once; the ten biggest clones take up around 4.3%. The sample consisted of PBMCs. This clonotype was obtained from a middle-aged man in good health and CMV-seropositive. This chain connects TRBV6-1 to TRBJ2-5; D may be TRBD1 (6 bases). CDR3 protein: CASSENRVRETQYF. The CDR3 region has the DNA TGTGCCAGCAGTGAAAACAGGGTGCGAGAGACCCAGTACTTC.